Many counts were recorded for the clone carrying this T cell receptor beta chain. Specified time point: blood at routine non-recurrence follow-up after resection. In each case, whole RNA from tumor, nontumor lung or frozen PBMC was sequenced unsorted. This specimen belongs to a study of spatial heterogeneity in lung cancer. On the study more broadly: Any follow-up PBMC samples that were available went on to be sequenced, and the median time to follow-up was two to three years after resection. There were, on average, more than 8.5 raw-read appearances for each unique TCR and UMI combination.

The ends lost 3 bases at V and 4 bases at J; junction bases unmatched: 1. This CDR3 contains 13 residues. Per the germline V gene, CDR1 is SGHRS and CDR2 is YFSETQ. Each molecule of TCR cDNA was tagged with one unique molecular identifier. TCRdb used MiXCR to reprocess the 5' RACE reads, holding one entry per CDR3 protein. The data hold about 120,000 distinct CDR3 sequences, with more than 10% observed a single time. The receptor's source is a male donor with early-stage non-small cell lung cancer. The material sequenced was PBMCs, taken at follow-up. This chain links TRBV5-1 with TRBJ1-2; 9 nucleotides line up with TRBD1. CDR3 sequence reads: CASSSDRGYGYTF. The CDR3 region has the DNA TGCGCCAGCAGCTCGGACAGGGGCTATGGCTACACCTTC.